These 23 T cell receptor beta chains originate from one sample sequenced in a study of blood T cell repertoires in COVID-19. Repertoires were generated with immunoSEQ multiplex PCR, while TCRdb's copy carries only in-frame clones and drops some. Of under 200,000 clones listed, 65% to 85% are singletons. The sample was peripheral blood. These receptors were obtained from a woman aged 60-75 years with acute or convalescent COVID-19.

This sequence joins TRBV3-1 (or the pseudogene TRBV3-2) and TRBJ1-2; 12 nucleotides line up with TRBD1. The CDR3 runs to 15 residues. V lost 4 bases and J lost 12; bases outside the gene matches: 12. Germline V gene sequence: CDR1 LGHDT, CDR2 YNNKEL (reference sequence). CDR3 sequence: CASSPPGTGGGEDTF. The DNA of the CDR3 is TGTGCCAGCAGCCCCCCCGGGACAGGGGGCGGGGAGGACACCTTC.

This clone has just one count. The rearrangement links TRBV2 to TRBJ1-5; the D gene is possibly TRBD1 (6 bases). Trimming removed 5 bases from V and 4 bases from J, with 24 bases in between. The CDR3 covers 18 residues. Germline V gene data show CDR1 as SNHLY and CDR2 as FYNNEI. The CDR3, as DNA: TGTGCCAGCAGTAACCTTAAGTCCCCACAGGGTCCTAATCAGCCCCAGCATTTT. Translated: CASSNLKSPQGPNQPQHF.

This sequence joins TRBV7-9 and TRBJ2-5; 13 bases fit TRBD2. The germline gives CDR1 SEHNR, CDR2 FQNEAQ (reference sequence). With 3 bases clipped from V and 4 bases from J, the junction kept 5 bases outside the gene matches. CDR3 length equals 16 residues. CDR3 in amino acids: CASSLGTSGVRETQYF. CDR3 coding DNA: TGTGCCAGCAGCTTGGGGACTAGCGGGGTAAGAGAGACCCAGTACTTC.

A single count supports this clone. The chain has TRBV5-1 and TRBJ2-3; TRBD2 aligns across 8 bases. In germline, CDR1 is SGHRS, CDR2 YFSETQ. Trimming at V came to 4 bases and at J to 5 bases, leaving 6 bases not matched to a gene. The CDR3 consists of 14 residues. The CDR3 DNA reads as TGCGCCAGCAGCCCAAGAGCGGGGGTAGATACGCAGTATTTT. It yields the protein CASSPRAGVDTQYF. Based on the CDR3 plus reference TRBV5-1 and TRBJ2-3, the full variable domain is KAGVTQTPRYLIKTRGQQVTLSCSPISGHRSVSWYQQTPGQGLQFLFEYFSETQRNKGNFPGRFSGRQFSNSRSEMNVSTLELGDSALYLCASSPRAGVDTQYFGPGTRLTVL.

The CDR3 DNA is TGTGCCACCAGGCTGGGGAGGGGGAGCACAGATACGCAGTATTTT. Its translation is CATRLGRGSTDTQYF. The chain links TRBV15 to TRBJ2-3; a possible D gene is TRBD2 (7 bases). This CDR3 comprises 15 residues. The ends were cut back, 6 bases at V and 0 bases at J, with 13 bases in the middle. CDR1 and CDR2 (germline): LNHNV, YYDKDF (reference sequence).

This chain connects TRBV7-2 to TRBJ2-1; possible D gene TRBD2, 6 bases. CDR1 is SGHTA, CDR2 FQGNSA, per germline. The CDR3 runs 17 residues. Trimming removed 1 base at V and 3 bases at J, with 16 bases between. CDR3 region: CASSLVGAGRGYNEQFF. The CDR3 nucleotides are TGTGCCAGCAGCTTAGTAGGCGCCGGGCGGGGCTACAATGAGCAGTTCTTC.

The rearrangement links TRBV28 to TRBJ1-2; D is unresolved. The length of the CDR3 is 8 residues. CDR1 is MDHEN, CDR2 SYDVKM, per germline. CDR3: CGSNGYTF. For the CDR3, the DNA is TGTGGTTCTAATGGCTACACCTTC.

V gene TRBV7-8 combines with J gene TRBJ1-2; a weak D match, TRBD1 (6 bases). The CDR3 has 14 residues. Germline CDR1 reads SGHVS; CDR2 reads FQNEAQ. V gave up 5 bases and J gave up 5 bases, with 15 bases separating them. CDR3 bases: TGTGCCAGCAGCGTCGTGGGGGCACGATATGGCTACACCTTC. This translates into CASSVVGARYGYTF.

V gene TRBV6-2 or TRBV6-3 combines with J gene TRBJ2-3; 10 bases align to TRBD2. With 3 bases clipped from V and 2 bases from J, the junction kept 5 bases outside the gene matches. The CDR3 runs 16 residues. Per the germline V gene, CDR1 is MNHEY and CDR2 is SVGEGT. CDR3: CASSYLAGGPTDTQYF. The CDR3 DNA is TGTGCCAGCAGTTATTTAGCGGGGGGACCCACAGATACGCAGTATTTT.

The chain joins TRBV7-8 to TRBJ2-7; weak D call: TRBD1 (6 bases). Germline CDR1 SGHVS, CDR2 FQNEAQ. This CDR3 region has 12 residues. The V gene lost 3 bases and the J gene lost 4 bases, with 7 bases spanning the gap. Written as DNA, the CDR3 is TGTGCCAGCAGCTTTACAGGGTACGAGCAGTACTTC. It translates to CASSFTGYEQYF.

The chain recombines TRBV7-3 with TRBJ2-1; 7 nucleotides line up with TRBD1. V gave up 5 bases and J gave up 9 bases; unmatched junction bases: 10. This CDR3 region has 14 residues. Germline CDR1 is SGHTA and CDR2 is FQGTGA. CDR3 bases: TGTGCCAGCAGCCCAAAGACAGGGAAGATTGAGCAGTTCTTC. Translating it yields CASSPKTGKIEQFF.

This clone was counted only a few times. The chain carries TRBV9 and TRBJ1-4; no clear D. The length of the CDR3 is 13 residues. CDR1 SGDLS and CDR2 YYNGEE come from the germline V gene. V shed 0 bases and J shed 9 bases, with 9 bases lying between them. The CDR3 protein is CASSVDAGKKLFF. The CDR3 bases are TGTGCCAGCAGCGTAGATGCGGGGAAAAAACTGTTTTTT. The variable domain in full, completed from reference TRBV9 and TRBJ1-4, reads DSGVTQTPKHLITATGQRVTLRCSPRSGDLSVYWYQQSLDQGLQFLIQYYNGEERAKGNILERFSAQQFPDLHSELNLSSLELGDSALYFCASSVDAGKKLFFGSGTQLSVL.

As DNA, the CDR3 is TGTGCCAGCAGACCCGACAGGTGGGACTATGGCTACACCTTC. It specifies CASRPDRWDYGYTF. The V gene is TRBV6-6, the J gene TRBJ1-2; the D gene is possibly TRBD1 (6 bases). The germline V gene encodes CDR1 MNHNY and CDR2 SVGAGI (reference sequence). The CDR3 has 14 residues. Trimming took 6 bases from V and 3 from J, leaving 14 bases between them.

CDR3 nucleotide sequence: TGTGCCAGCAGCTCGTCGAGACAGCCGAGGTCCTACGAGCAGTACTTC. Its translation: CASSSSRQPRSYEQYF. The V call is TRBV11-2, the J call TRBJ2-7; a weak D match, TRBD1 (5 bases). V lost 4 bases and J 1 base, leaving 17 bases between the germline ends. This CDR3 has 16 amino acids. CDR1 and CDR2 (germline): SGHAT, FQNNGV.

The gene calls are TRBV10-3 and TRBJ1-1; tentative D call: TRBD1 (6 bases). CDR1 and CDR2 from the germline V gene are ENHRY and SYGVKD. The V end lost 0 bases, the J end lost 8 bases, and 10 bases lay between the germline ends. This CDR3 contains 13 residues. CDR3: CAISESLGGEAFF. The CDR3 nucleotides are TGTGCCATCAGTGAGTCTTTAGGGGGAGAAGCTTTCTTT.

The chain carries TRBV19 and TRBJ1-2, with a tentative D call TRBD1 (5 bases). The germline gives CDR1 LNHDA, CDR2 SQIVND (reference sequence). The length of the CDR3 is 18 residues. The V and J ends lost 0 bases and 4 bases respectively, with 21 bases between them. The CDR3 reads CASSIEQRSRPGPYGYTF. DNA for the CDR3: TGTGCCAGTAGTATAGAGCAAAGATCACGGCCAGGGCCCTATGGCTACACCTTC.

The sample holds a few counts of this clone. This chain uses TRBV4-1 with TRBJ1-2, with 9 bases matching TRBD1. Germline V gene data show CDR1 as MGHRA and CDR2 as YSYEKL. This CDR3 has 13 residues. Trimming cost V 4 bases and J 5 bases; bases outside gene matches: 2. The CDR3 coding sequence is TGCGCCAGCAGCCTTGGACAGGGGTATGGCTACACCTTC. This translates into CASSLGQGYGYTF.

The chain carries TRBV9 and TRBJ1-3, with D unclear. This CDR3 comprises 17 residues. With 0 bases removed from V and 0 bases from J, the gap between germline ends came to 13 bases. The V gene's germline CDR1 is SGDLS and CDR2 YYNGEE. The CDR3 reads CASSVEGAQLSGNTIYF. CDR3 nucleotide sequence: TGTGCCAGCAGCGTAGAAGGAGCTCAGCTCTCTGGAAACACCATATATTTT.

The J gene is TRBJ1-1, the V gene TRBV5-8; 9 nucleotides line up with TRBD1. The CDR3 sequence is 15 residues long. Germline V lookup: CDR1 SGHTS, CDR2 YDEGEE. After removal of 5 bases from V and 5 bases from J, the junction contained 10 bases not matched to a gene. The DNA for the CDR3 is TGTGCCAGCAGTTCTTGGACAGGGGTCGTTACTGAAGCTTTCTTT. It encodes CASSSWTGVVTEAFF.

The CDR3 coding sequence is TGTGCCACCCCGACAGGTGAAGCTTTCTTT. This codes for CATPTGEAFF. V gene TRBV28 combines with J gene TRBJ1-1, with a weak D call TRBD1 (6 bases). V was trimmed by 10 bases and J by 7 bases, leaving 10 bases between them. The CDR3 covers 10 residues. Per the germline V gene, CDR1 is MDHEN and CDR2 is SYDVKM.

V is TRBV30 and J is TRBJ1-5; D is perhaps TRBD1 (6 bases). Germline-derived CDR1 and CDR2 are GTSNPN and SVGIG (reference sequence). V lost 2 bases and J 4 bases, leaving 12 bases between the germline ends. The CDR3 is 14 amino acids. DNA for the CDR3: TGTGCCTGGAGTCTCCAGGGGACGAATCAGCCCCAGCATTTT. Amino acids: CAWSLQGTNQPQHF.

V usage is TRBV27 and J usage is TRBJ2-7; TRBD2 matches 7 bases. This CDR3 is built from 12 residues. From germline, CDR1 is MNHEY and CDR2 SMNVEV (reference sequence). V was pared by 4 bases and J by 6 bases, with 3 bases of the junction left unmatched. The CDR3 DNA sequence: TGTGCCAGCAGTTGGACGGGGGGCGAGCAGTACTTC. Translation: CASSWTGGEQYF.

This rearrangement joins TRBV5-1 to TRBJ1-4; 7 bases agree with TRBD1. The CDR3 runs to 16 residues. Germline-derived CDR1 and CDR2 are SGHRS and YFSETQ. J lost 5 bases, V lost 4 bases, and 11 bases had no gene match. CDR3 nucleotides: TGCGCCAGCAGCCGCGACGGACAGGCCACGAATGAAAAACTGTTTTTT. It specifies CASSRDGQATNEKLFF.